The clone carrying this T cell receptor (beta chain) was seen just once. What it binds is unknown. This sample is drawn from a study of T cells in narcolepsy. Study in general: Healthy controls were enrolled alongside patients with narcolepsy type 1 or type 2. Findings of the study overall: Some memory CD4+ repertoires had no autoreactive clone sequences. HCRT-specific and TRIB2-specific autoreactive clonotypes appeared among same-patient CSF and blood CD4+ clonotypes. Blood of same and different patients, but not healthy controls, reportedly held recurring autoreactive clonotypes.

Using immunoSEQ multiplex PCR, the repertoire was profiled, and TCRdb retains in-frame clones only, with some absent. Seen here are some 33,000 clones, approximately 87% observed once, and the top ten hold approximately 1.2%. There are 13 residues in the CDR3. The V gene lost 3 bases and the J gene lost 5 bases, with 10 bases spanning the gap. Germline loops: CDR1 MNHEY, CDR2 SMNVEV (reference sequence). The clonotype comes from a human donor with narcolepsy. V gene TRBV27 combines with J gene TRBJ1-2, with unresolved D. The sequencing input was CD45RA- memory CD4+ T cells from PBMCs. CDR3: CASSFNSVYGYTF. The CDR3 bases are TGTGCCAGCAGTTTTAATTCCGTATATGGCTACACCTTC.